This T cell receptor (beta chain) was found in a study of blood T cell repertoires in COVID-19. Looking at the study overall: T cells, B-cell-depleted T cells, or PBMCs provided the cDNA or gDNA that served as material.

Authors' analysis steps: Amplification of reference gene primers provided the estimated nucleated cell counts. Sequencing was performed with immunoSEQ multiplex PCR; in TCRdb, only in-frame clones are kept and a portion is missing. The V and J calls and clone size were taken over from that table, and D and trimming were inferred from the DNA. The sample lists a few hundred thousand clones, around 86% occurring once. V was trimmed by 2 bases and J by 3 bases, leaving 15 bases between them. This CDR3 contains 16 residues. The V gene's germline CDR1 is MDHEN and CDR2 SYDVKM. This chain connects TRBV28 to TRBJ2-3, with D uncertain. This clonotype originated in a man aged 55 to 70 with acute or convalescent COVID-19. The sample taken for sequencing was peripheral blood. The CDR3 sequence: CASSLPGTPRTDTQYF. In nucleotides, the CDR3 is TGTGCCAGCAGTTTACCCGGTACCCCTCGTACAGATACGCAGTATTTT.